This T cell receptor beta chain was documented in a study of blood T cell repertoires in COVID-19. Study background: The United States, Italy and Spain supplied acute and convalescent COVID-19 samples. The analysed material was cDNA or gDNA that came from T cells, B-cell-depleted T cells, or PBMCs.

Authors' data handling: Nucleated cell counts were estimated from reference gene primer amplification. Libraries were prepared by immunoSEQ multiplex PCR; TCRdb keeps only in-frame clonotypes and omits some of them. D and trimming come from the DNA, and the V and J calls and clone size come from that table. The sample lists more than 150,000 clones; approximately 86% were seen once. Germline assignment: CDR1 LNHDA and CDR2 SQIVND (reference sequence). CDR3 length equals 15 residues. Trimming removed 1 base from V and 7 bases from J; junction bases left unmatched: 7. This clone was seen at least ten times.

The chain links TRBV19 to TRBJ1-5, with 7 bases aligning to TRBD1. The sequenced material came from peripheral blood. The clonotype was recovered from a man between 18 and 29 years old with acute or convalescent COVID-19. CDR3 region: CASSIGQGSGQPQHF. CDR3 nucleotide sequence: TGTGCCAGTAGTATAGGACAGGGAAGTGGCCAGCCCCAGCATTTT.